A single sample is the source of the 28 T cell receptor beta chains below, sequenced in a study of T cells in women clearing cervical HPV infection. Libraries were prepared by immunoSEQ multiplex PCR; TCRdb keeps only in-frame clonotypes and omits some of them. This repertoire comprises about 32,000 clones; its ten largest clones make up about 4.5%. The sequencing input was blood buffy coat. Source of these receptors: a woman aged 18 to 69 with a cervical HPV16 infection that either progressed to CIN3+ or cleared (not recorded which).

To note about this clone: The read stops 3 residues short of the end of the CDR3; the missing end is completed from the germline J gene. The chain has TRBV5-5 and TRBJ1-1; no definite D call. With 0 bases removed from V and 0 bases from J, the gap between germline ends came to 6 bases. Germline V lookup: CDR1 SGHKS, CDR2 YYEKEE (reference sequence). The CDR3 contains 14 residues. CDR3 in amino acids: CASSLDLLNTEAFF. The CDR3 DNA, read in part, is TGTGCCAGCAGCTTGGATCTCCTGAACACTGAA.

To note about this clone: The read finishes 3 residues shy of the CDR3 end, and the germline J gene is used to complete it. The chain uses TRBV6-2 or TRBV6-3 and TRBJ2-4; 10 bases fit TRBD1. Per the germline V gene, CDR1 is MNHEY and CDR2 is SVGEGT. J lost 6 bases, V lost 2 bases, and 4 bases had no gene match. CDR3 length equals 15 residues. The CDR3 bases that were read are TGTGCCAGCAGTTACGTGGGACAGGGGTTAAACATT. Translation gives CASSYVGQGLNI. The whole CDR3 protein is CASSYVGQGLNIQYF.

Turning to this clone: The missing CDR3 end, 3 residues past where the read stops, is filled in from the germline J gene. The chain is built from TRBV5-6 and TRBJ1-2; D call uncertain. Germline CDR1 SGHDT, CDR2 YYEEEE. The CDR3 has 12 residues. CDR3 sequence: CASSSRPYDYTF. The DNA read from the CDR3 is TGTGCCAGCAGCAGCCGCCCCTACGAC.

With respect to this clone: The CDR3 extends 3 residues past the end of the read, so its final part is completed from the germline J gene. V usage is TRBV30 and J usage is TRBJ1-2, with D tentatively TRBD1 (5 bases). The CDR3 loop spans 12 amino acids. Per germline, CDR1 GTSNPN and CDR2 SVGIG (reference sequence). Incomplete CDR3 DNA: TGTGCCTGGAGGAGACAGTTAGGCGAC. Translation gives CAWRRQLGD. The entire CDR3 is CAWRRQLGDYTF.

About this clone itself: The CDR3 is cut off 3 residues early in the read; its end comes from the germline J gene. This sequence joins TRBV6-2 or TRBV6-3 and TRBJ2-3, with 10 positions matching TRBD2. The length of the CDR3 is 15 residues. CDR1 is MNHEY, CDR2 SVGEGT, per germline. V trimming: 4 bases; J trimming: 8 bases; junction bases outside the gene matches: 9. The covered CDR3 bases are TGTGCCAGCAGTTCCCTGAAGCGGGGGGGCAGTACG. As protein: CASSSLKRGGST. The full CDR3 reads CASSSLKRGGSTQYF.

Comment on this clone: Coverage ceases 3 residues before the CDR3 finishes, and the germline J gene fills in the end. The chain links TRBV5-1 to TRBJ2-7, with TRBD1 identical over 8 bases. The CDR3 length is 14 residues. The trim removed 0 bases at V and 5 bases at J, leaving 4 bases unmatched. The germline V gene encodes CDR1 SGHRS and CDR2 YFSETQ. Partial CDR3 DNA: TGCGCCAGCAGCTTGGACAGGGGGAAAAACGAG. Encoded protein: CASSLDRGKNE. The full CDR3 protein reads CASSLDRGKNEQYF.

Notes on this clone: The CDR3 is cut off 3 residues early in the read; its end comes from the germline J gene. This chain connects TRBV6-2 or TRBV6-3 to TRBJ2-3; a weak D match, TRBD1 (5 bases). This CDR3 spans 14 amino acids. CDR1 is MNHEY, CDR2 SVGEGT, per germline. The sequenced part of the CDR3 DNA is TGTGCCAGCAGTCCGACAGCGATGACCCAGCCG. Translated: CASSPTAMTQP. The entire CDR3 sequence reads CASSPTAMTQPQYF.

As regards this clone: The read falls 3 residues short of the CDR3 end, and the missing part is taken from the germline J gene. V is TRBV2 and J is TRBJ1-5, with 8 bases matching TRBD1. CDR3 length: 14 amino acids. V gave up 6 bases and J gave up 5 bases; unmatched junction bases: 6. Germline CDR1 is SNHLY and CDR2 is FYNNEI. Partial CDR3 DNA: TGTGCCAGCAGGGTGACAGGGGATCATCAGCCC. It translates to CASRVTGDHQP. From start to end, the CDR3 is CASRVTGDHQPQHF. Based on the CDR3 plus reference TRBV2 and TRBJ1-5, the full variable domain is EPEVTQTPSHQVTQMGQEVILRCVPISNHLYFYWYRQILGQKVEFLVSFYNNEISEKSEIFDDQFSVERPDGSNFTLKIRSTKLEDSAMYFCASRVTGDHQPQHFGDGTRLSIL.

Incomplete CDR3 DNA: TGTGCCAGCAGTCCCCGGTTGGGCTTCTCCTCCTACGAG. Its protein product is CASSPRLGFSSYE. The full CDR3 protein is CASSPRLGFSSYEQYF. The chain is built from TRBV6-2 or TRBV6-3 and TRBJ2-7; no clear D gene. The CDR3 end falls 3 residues outside the read, so it is completed with the germline J gene. This CDR3 contains 16 residues. With 5 bases removed from V and 0 bases from J, the gap between germline ends came to 17 bases. The germline CDR1 and CDR2 sequences are MNHEY and SVGEGT.

CDR3 DNA, as far as it was read: TGTGCCAGCACCGGGGGATCGAGCTCCTATAATTCACCG. Translated, it gives CASTGGSSSYNSP. The entire CDR3 protein reads CASTGGSSSYNSPLFF. The genes are TRBV6-2 or TRBV6-3 and TRBJ2-2; tentative D call: TRBD2 (6 bases). The read ends 3 residues before the CDR3 terminus; that terminus is restored from the germline J gene. The CDR3 spans 16 residues. The germline V gene encodes CDR1 MNHEY and CDR2 SVGEGT.

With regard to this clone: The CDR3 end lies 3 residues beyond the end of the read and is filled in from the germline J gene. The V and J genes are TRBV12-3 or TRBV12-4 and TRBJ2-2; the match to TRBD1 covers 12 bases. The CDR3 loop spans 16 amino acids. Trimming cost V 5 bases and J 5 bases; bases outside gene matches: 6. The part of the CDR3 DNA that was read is TGTGCCAGCAGTCCGGGACAGGGGGCGCGGACCGGGGAG. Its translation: CASSPGQGARTGE. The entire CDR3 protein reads CASSPGQGARTGELFF.

The covered CDR3 bases are TGTGCCAGCAGCTTAGTTAGTGGACAGGGTGCCGAG. Encoded protein: CASSLVSGQGAE. The full CDR3 sequence reads CASSLVSGQGAEQYF. The genes are TRBV7-2 and TRBJ2-7; 8 bases match TRBD1. The read comes to an end 3 residues before the CDR3 does, leaving the germline J gene to fill in the end. Germline-derived CDR1 and CDR2 are SGHTA and FQGNSA. Germline trimming cut 1 base from V and 6 bases from J; bases unmatched to any gene: 8. This CDR3 has 15 amino acids.

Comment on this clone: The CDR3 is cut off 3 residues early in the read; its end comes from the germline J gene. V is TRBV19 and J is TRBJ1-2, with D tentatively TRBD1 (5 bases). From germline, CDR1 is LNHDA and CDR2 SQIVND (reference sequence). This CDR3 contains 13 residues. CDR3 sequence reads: CASRTQGIGGYTF. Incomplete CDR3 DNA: TGTGCCAGTAGAACCCAGGGAATCGGCGGC.

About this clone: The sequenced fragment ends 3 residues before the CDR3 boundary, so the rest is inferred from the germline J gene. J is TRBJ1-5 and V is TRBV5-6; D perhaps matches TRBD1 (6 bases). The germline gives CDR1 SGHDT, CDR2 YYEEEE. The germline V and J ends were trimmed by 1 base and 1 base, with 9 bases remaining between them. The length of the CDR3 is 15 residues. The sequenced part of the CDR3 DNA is TGTGCCAGCAGCTTGAGGGGGACGAGCAATCAGCCC. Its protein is CASSLRGTSNQP. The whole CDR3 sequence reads CASSLRGTSNQPQHF.

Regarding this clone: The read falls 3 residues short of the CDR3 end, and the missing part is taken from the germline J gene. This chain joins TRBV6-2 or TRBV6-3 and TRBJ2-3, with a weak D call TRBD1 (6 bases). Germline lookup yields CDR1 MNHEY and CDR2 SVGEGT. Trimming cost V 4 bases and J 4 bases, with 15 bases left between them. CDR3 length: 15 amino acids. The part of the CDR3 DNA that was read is TGTGCCAGCAGTTCAAACAGGGATCCCTCAGATACG. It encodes CASSSNRDPSDT. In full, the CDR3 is CASSSNRDPSDTQYF.

CDR3 bases read: TGTGCCAGCAGCTTAGAAGGGAACACTGAA. Residues: CASSLEGNTE. The full CDR3 reads CASSLEGNTEAFF. The chain employs TRBV7-9 and TRBJ1-1; D gene ambiguous. Coverage ceases 3 residues before the CDR3 finishes, and the germline J gene fills in the end. The V end was cut by 1 base, the J end by 1 base, with 4 bases between. Per germline, CDR1 SEHNR and CDR2 FQNEAQ (reference sequence). The CDR3 spans 13 residues.

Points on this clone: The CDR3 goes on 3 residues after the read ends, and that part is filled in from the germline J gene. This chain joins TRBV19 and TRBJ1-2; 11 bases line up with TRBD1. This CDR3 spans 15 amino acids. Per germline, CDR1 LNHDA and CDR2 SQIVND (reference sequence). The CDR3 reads CASSPTGTGGYDYTF. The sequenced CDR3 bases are TGTGCCAGTAGTCCCACCGGGACAGGGGGTTACGAC.

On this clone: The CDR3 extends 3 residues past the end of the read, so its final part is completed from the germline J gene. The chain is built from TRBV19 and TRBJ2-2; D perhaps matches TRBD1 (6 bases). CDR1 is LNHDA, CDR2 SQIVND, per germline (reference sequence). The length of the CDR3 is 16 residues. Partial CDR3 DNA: TGTGCCAGTAGTATTCCTACAGGGTCGGCTAATTCACCG. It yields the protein CASSIPTGSANSP. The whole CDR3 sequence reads CASSIPTGSANSPLFF.

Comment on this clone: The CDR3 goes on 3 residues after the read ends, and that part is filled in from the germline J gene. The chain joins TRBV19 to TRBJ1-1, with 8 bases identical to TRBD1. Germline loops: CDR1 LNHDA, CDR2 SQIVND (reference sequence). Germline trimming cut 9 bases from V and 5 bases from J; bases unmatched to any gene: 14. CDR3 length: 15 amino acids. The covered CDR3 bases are TGTGCCAGCCGTCCTCCGGCAGGGGGCTTAACTGAA. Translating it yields CASRPPAGGLTE. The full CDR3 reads CASRPPAGGLTEAFF.

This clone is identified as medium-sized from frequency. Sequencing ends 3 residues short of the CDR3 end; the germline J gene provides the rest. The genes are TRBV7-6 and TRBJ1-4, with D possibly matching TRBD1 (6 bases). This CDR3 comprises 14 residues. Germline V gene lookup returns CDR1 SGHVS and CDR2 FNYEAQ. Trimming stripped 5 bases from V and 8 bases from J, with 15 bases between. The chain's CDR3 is CASSQTGGFEKLFF. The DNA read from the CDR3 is TGTGCCAGCAGCCAGACAGGAGGTTTCGAAAAA.

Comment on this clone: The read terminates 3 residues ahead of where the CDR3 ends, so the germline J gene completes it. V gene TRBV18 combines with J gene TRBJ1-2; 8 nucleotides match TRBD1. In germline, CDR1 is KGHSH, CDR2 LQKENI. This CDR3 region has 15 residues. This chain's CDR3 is CASSLQGGSYNDYTF. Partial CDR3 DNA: TGTGCCAGCTCATTACAGGGGGGGTCCTACAATGAC.

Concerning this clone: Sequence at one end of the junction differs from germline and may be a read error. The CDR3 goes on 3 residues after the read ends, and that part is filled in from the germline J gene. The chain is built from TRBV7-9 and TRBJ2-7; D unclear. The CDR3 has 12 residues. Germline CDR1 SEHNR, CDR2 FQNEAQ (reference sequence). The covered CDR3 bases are TGTACCAGCAGCTCTATTGACTACGAG. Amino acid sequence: CTSSSIDYE. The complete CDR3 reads CTSSSIDYEQYF.

The CDR3 bases that were read are TGTGCCATTGGACTCTCCTACGAG. It yields the protein CAIGLSYE. The entire CDR3 sequence reads CAIGLSYEQYF. The V and J genes are TRBV2 and TRBJ2-7; perhaps TRBD2 as D (5 bases). The CDR3 extends 3 residues past the end of the read, so its final part is completed from the germline J gene. The CDR3 extends over 11 amino acids. Germline values: CDR1 SNHLY, CDR2 FYNNEI. With 10 bases removed from V and 0 bases from J, the gap between germline ends came to 7 bases.

The CDR3 reads CASRGRQGGTDTQYF. The part of the CDR3 DNA that was read is TGTGCCAGTAGAGGTCGACAGGGAGGCACAGATACG. This chain connects TRBV19 to TRBJ2-3, with TRBD1 matching over 7 bases. The CDR3 end falls 3 residues outside the read, so it is completed with the germline J gene. V trimming: 6 bases; J trimming: 1 base; junction bases outside the gene matches: 7. CDR3 length: 15 residues. Germline V CDR1 and CDR2: LNHDA, SQIVND (reference sequence).

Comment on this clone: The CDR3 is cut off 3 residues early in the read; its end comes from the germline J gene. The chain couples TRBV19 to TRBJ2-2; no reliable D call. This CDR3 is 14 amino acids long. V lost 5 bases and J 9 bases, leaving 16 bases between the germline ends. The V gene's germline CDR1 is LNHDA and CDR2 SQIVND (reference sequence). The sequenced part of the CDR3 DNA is TGTGCCAGTAGTTTGTCCCCGCCTATGAGGGAG. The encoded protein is CASSLSPPMRE. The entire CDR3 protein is CASSLSPPMRELFF. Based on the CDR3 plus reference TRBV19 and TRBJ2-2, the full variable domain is DGGITQSPKYLFRKEGQNVTLSCEQNLNHDAMYWYRQDPGQGLRLIYYSQIVNDFQKGDIAEGYSVSREKKESFPLTVTSAQKNPTAFYLCASSLSPPMRELFFGEGSRLTVL.

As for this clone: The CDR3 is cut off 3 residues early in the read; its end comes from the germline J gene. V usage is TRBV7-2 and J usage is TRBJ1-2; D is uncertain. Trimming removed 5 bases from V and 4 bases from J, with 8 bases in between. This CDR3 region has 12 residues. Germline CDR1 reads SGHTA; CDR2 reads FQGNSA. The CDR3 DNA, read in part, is TGTGCCAGCAGCGCCGGGTCCTATGGC. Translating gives CASSAGSYG. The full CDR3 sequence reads CASSAGSYGYTF.

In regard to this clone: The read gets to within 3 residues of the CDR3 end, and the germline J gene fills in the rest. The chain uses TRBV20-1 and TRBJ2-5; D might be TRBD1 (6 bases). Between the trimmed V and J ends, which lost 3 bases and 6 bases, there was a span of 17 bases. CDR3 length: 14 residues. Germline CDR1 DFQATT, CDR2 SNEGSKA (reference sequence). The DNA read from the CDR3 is TGCAGTGCTAGTGTATATTCGGGACAACAGACC. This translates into CSASVYSGQQT. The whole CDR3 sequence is CSASVYSGQQTQYF.

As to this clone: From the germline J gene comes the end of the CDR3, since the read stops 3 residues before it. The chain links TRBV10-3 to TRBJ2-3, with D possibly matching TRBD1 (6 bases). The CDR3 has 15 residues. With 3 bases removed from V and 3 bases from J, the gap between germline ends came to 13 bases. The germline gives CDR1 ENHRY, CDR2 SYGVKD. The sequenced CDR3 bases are TGTGCCATCAGTGAAACCCCAGGGGTTACAGATACG. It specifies CAISETPGVTDT. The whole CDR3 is CAISETPGVTDTQYF.